Listed here are 11 T cell receptor beta chains from one sample, sequenced in a study of T cells in Graves' hyperthyroidism and ophthalmopathy. The TCR beta CDR3 regions underwent amplification using RNA transcripts as the source. The HTBI primer set drove a first-round RT-PCR of the TCR CDR3. TCRdb independently ran MiXCR on the multiplex PCR reads; one entry per CDR3 protein. The sample consists of a few hundred thousand distinct CDR3 sequences, around 17% of them appearing once. The sequencing input was blood. The receptors come from a man aged 35 to 55 with Graves' hyperthyroidism.

In this sample, this clonotype turned up many times. V and J are TRBV20-1 and TRBJ1-2, with a possible D match to TRBD1 (6 bases). Germline V gene data show CDR1 as DFQATT and CDR2 as SNEGSKA (reference sequence). The CDR3 sequence is 15 residues long. Deletions cut 0 bases from V and 5 bases from J, with 16 bases between. The CDR3 DNA reads TGCAGTGCTAGAGATAATTCCGGGGGCGGGTATGGCTACACCTTC. Protein sequence: CSARDNSGGGYGYTF.

This clonotype showed up just a few times. The chain has TRBV24-1 and TRBJ2-5; D is ambiguous. This CDR3 contains 13 residues. Germline V CDR1 and CDR2: KGHDR, SFDVKD. Trimming took 4 bases from V and 4 from J, leaving 9 bases between them. The CDR3 DNA reads as TGTGCCACCAGTGACGGCCACAGAGAGACCCAGTACTTC. The encoded protein is CATSDGHRETQYF.

This clonotype was seen repeatedly, ten times or more. This chain uses TRBV20-1 with TRBJ2-5; 14 positions agree with TRBD2. CDR3 length: 15 residues. The ends lost 7 bases at V and 5 bases at J; junction bases unmatched: 9. The germline gives CDR1 DFQATT, CDR2 SNEGSKA (reference sequence). Here the CDR3 DNA reads TGCAGTGTCAGACTAGCGGGGGGGCCGTGGGAGACCCAGTACTTC. Its translation is CSVRLAGGPWETQYF.

Ten or more counts support this clonotype. The DNA of the CDR3 is TGTGCCAGCAGCTTAGAAGCTCTGAGGGGTTCACCCCTCCACTTT. It is translated as CASSLEALRGSPLHF. This sequence joins TRBV7-2 and TRBJ1-6; a possible D gene is TRBD1 (5 bases). The germline V gene has CDR1 SGHTA and CDR2 FQGNSA. CDR3 size: 15 residues. Trimming took 1 base from V and 9 from J, leaving 13 bases between them.

This clonotype was counted at least ten times. The gene calls are TRBV4-1 and TRBJ2-3; 10 bases line up with TRBD1. Germline lookup yields CDR1 MGHRA and CDR2 YSYEKL. The CDR3 extends over 14 amino acids. Trimming removed 9 bases from V and 4 bases from J; junction bases left unmatched: 7. CDR3 sequence: CASEWTGGSDTQYF. In DNA, the CDR3 is TGCGCCAGTGAGTGGACAGGGGGGTCAGATACGCAGTATTTT.

This clonotype was seen ten or more times. The chain is built from TRBV7-2 and TRBJ1-5; 9 bases align to TRBD1. The CDR3 extends over 15 amino acids. The V gene's germline CDR1 is SGHTA and CDR2 FQGNSA. Trimming cost V 4 bases and J 3 bases; bases outside gene matches: 4. The CDR3 DNA reads TGTGCCAGCAGCTCGGGACAGGGTCCCAATCAGCCCCAGCATTTT. Translating gives CASSSGQGPNQPQHF.

This clonotype appeared many times. CDR3 sequence reads: CSARGNTEAFF. The CDR3 DNA follows: TGCAGTGCTAGAGGGAACACTGAAGCTTTCTTT. V and J are TRBV20-1 and TRBJ1-1; D is uncertain. CDR3 length equals 11 residues. The V gene's germline CDR1 is DFQATT and CDR2 SNEGSKA (reference sequence). The ends were cut back, 1 base at V and 1 base at J, with 1 base in the middle.

This clonotype has at least ten counts. J is TRBJ2-2 and V is TRBV10-3; 8 bases fit TRBD2. Per germline, CDR1 ENHRY and CDR2 SYGVKD. The CDR3 spans 16 residues. J was trimmed by 6 bases and V by 8 bases; bases with no gene match: 14. The CDR3 spells CAIRPSGGTGPGELFF. In DNA form, the CDR3 reads TGTGCCATCCGTCCTTCGGGGGGGACCGGGCCCGGGGAGCTGTTTTTT.

CDR3 bases: TGCAGTGCTAGAGCTCCCACCCTTGGGGATTCACCCCTCCACTTT. Encoded protein: CSARAPTLGDSPLHF. This sequence joins TRBV20-1 and TRBJ1-6; D call uncertain. Germline V CDR1 and CDR2: DFQATT, SNEGSKA (reference sequence). CDR3 length: 15 amino acids. V dropped 1 base and J dropped 8 bases, with 15 bases sitting between them.

The chain has TRBV6-1 and TRBJ1-1; TRBD1 aligns across 9 bases. Looked up from germline, CDR1 is MNHNS and CDR2 is SASEGT. The trim removed 8 bases at V and 6 bases at J, leaving 10 bases unmatched. The CDR3 runs 14 residues. The CDR3 coding sequence is TGTGCCAGCCCTGGGCTACAGGGGGCATCTGAAGCTTTCTTT. This codes for CASPGLQGASEAFF.

This clonotype was detected ten times or more. The J gene is TRBJ1-2, the V gene TRBV9; tentatively, D is TRBD1 (6 bases). Trimming removed 3 bases from V and 4 bases from J, with 10 bases in between. The CDR3 runs 13 residues. Germline V lookup: CDR1 SGDLS, CDR2 YYNGEE. The CDR3 loop is CASSARTAYGYTF. The CDR3 DNA reads TGTGCCAGCAGCGCCCGGACAGCCTATGGCTACACCTTC. Using reference TRBV9 and TRBJ1-2 for the parts outside the CDR3, the full variable domain is DSGVTQTPKHLITATGQRVTLRCSPRSGDLSVYWYQQSLDQGLQFLIQYYNGEERAKGNILERFSAQQFPDLHSELNLSSLELGDSALYFCASSARTAYGYTFGSGTRLTVV.